This T cell receptor beta chain emerged from a study of shared clonotypes between healthy human individuals (dated by TCRdb to 2020 to 2022). With respect to the entire study: A couple of women and a few men aged 18 to 49 years were included in the cohort. To increase sequencing depth and limit assay-specific biases, different laboratories used diverse techniques to prepare libraries and sequence TCR repertoires. For each donor, CD4 naive and CD4 memory were each run on three plates, CD8 naive on two plates, and CD8 memory on one plate. To estimate repertoire size and how much clonotype sharing occurs between individuals, the study deeply sequenced the blood TCR repertoires of five or six healthy adults. Leukapheresis yielded between about 0.9 and 9 billion PBMCs per donor. The full study reports these points: Pairwise subsampling indicated that sequencing depth was expected to affect the degree of clonotype sharing among donors. Even with the large sequencing depth, rarefaction of the sorted-subset datasets indicated that sequencing was incomplete. Sharing across a few donors was observed for 4.5% to 6.5% of naive CD4, 3% to 4% of naive CD8, over 2% of memory CD4, and less than 0.45% of memory CD8 clonotypes. Because the study included only a small number of donors, the genetic and exposure-history diversity represented was limited. Larger estimated clonotype richness was generally found for naive subsets than for memory subsets. Compared with non-shared clonotypes, clonotypes shared by all four sorted-subset donors had higher generation probabilities. Sampling was restricted to blood, and TCR repertoires in tissue are likely to differ from TCR repertoires in blood.

Healthy HIV-negative adults with no recently reported acute infections or vaccinations were included as donors. Every donor was a Caucasian adult residing in Nashville, Tennessee, USA. Magnetic negative selection was used to enrich CD4+ T cells, after which naive cells were positively selected on CD45RA and the negative fraction became the memory subset. Blood was obtained by leukapheresis, after which PBMCs were separated by Ficoll-Histopaque density gradient centrifugation and cryopreserved in liquid nitrogen vapor phase. Analytical flow cytometry was used to check the purity and quantity of each magnetically sorted T cell population. Genomic DNA was isolated from each sorted fraction and quantified by UV absorbance on a Nanodrop 2000c. Deletion took 2 bases off V and 7 bases off J, with a span of 13 bases between the germline ends. Measured from the cysteine to the phenylalanine, the CDR3 is 13 residues long. The CDR3 DNA has 39 bases and is translated from base 1. The germline V gene (reference sequence) sets CDR1 to GTSNPN and CDR2 to SVGIG.

With regard to this clone: Its cognate antigen has yet to be identified. No much larger clonotype is one base removed from it; base qualities were not supplied.

Using the deep immunoSEQ assay, multiplex PCR amplified TCR CDR3 regions from genomic DNA. Extracted genomic DNA from each cell subset was distributed evenly across all wells of several immunoSEQ 96-well plates, and each plate was treated as a replicate. For sorted subsets, each replicate PCR was loaded with 200 to 250 ng genomic DNA, equivalent to 30,000 to 35,000 T cell genomes. The purified libraries were quantified using a Qubit 3.0 fluorometer, sized with a Bioanalyzer 2100, and then quantified again using the KAPA Library Quantification kit. Every immunoSEQ 96-well plate was sequenced on a separate single-read 150-cycle Illumina NextSeq 550 flow cell. On the authors' methods: Because the immunoSEQ output held only junctional sequences and lacked quality scores, the filtering could not match the filtering applied to full-length reads. To assign V/J genes and CDR3, sequences were annotated using PyIR, a Python wrapper for IgBLAST v1.9, with IMGT germline references. Reads were removed for weak V/J assignments (E-value above 1e-6), missing CDR3, stop codons, out-of-frame junctions, or ambiguous translated residues. V3J clonotypes were defined by identical inferred V gene, J gene, and CDR3 amino acid sequence. Percentage overlap between repertoires was computed as shared unique clonotypes divided by the size of the smaller repertoire. Three approaches were used to assess repertoire richness: RTK rarefaction, the Chao1 estimator, and Recon v2.1 estimates of unobserved clonotypes. OLGA was used to compute generation probabilities for all TCRbeta clonotypes that the gDNA method yielded from a handful of donors. TCRdb re-hosts the immuneACCESS table, in-frame sequences only. Its copies lack some clones; in the studies checked, an unresolved V gene accounts for under half of them, and the cause for the rest is not known. V and J calls and clone size come straight from that table; D and trimming were deduced from the DNA. For this sample the table gives some 2.1 million clones, of which 95% were detected only once. More than 0.1% of the sample lies in the top ten.

Sequencing was carried out using naive CD4+ T cells sorted from blood. Explained via the paper, the cell subset or site label denotes: CD45RA+ positively selected. This clonotype was obtained from a young man in good health. This sequence uses TRBV30 and TRBJ2-3; the D gene could be TRBD1 or TRBD2, each one agreeing over 6 bases. The CDR3 region reads CAWSRGAGNTQYF. The DNA reads as follows: TGTGCCTGGAGTAGGGGGGCCGGGAATACGCAGTATTTT.